Listed below are T cell receptor beta chains from one sample, sequenced in a study of PD-L1 blockade in urothelial cancer. The protocol was immunoSEQ multiplex PCR, while the TCRdb copy is restricted to in-frame clones and leaves out a portion. The sample carries tens of thousands of clones, roughly 90% recorded once. This sample comprised PBMCs, obtained around atezolizumab (anti-PD-L1) treatment. Receptors were obtained from a man in his 70s with urothelial cancer. CDR3s include the opening cysteine and the closing phenylalanine or tryptophan. The D gene is left open where the match is weak. Expanded clones get a size class; other rows say once, few or many, or leave the size out.

d_call	j_call	clone_size	cdr3_length	v_call	cdr3_nt	cdr3_aa
.	TRBJ2-2	.	15	TRBV5-1	TGCGCCAGCAGCTTGGCAGGGCCTAATAGCGGGGAGCTGTTTTTT	CASSLAGPNSGELFF
.	TRBJ2-7	.	16	TRBV6-6	TGTGCCAGCACTTCCAGCACCCCGGGTCGAATCTACGAGCAGTACTTC	CASTSSTPGRIYEQYF
.	TRBJ2-3	.	13	TRBV28	TGTGCCAGCAGTTTGCAGGGCACAGATACGCAGTATTTT	CASSLQGTDTQYF
.	TRBJ2-5	.	16	TRBV27	TGTGCCAGCAGACGGCGACAACGAGCTGAACAAGAGACCCAGTACTTC	CASRRRQRAEQETQYF
TRBD2	TRBJ2-7	.	13	TRBV6-6	TGTGCCAGTGGGGAGGGAGGGCCGTACGAGCAGTACTTC	CASGEGGPYEQYF
TRBD2	TRBJ2-5	.	14	TRBV5-1	TGCGCCAGCAGCTGGCTAGCGGGAGAAGAGACCCAGTACTTC	CASSWLAGEETQYF
.	TRBJ2-7	.	15	TRBV9	TGTGCCAGCAGCGTAGGTCAGGGTAGACACTACGAGCAGTACTTC	CASSVGQGRHYEQYF
.	TRBJ2-3	.	15	TRBV10-1	TGCGCCAGCAGTGACGAGGGAGGCGGCACAGATACGCAGTATTTT	CASSDEGGGTDTQYF
TRBD2	TRBJ2-3	.	14	TRBV6-1	TGTGCCGGGGAAATAGCGGGGGGCCCAGATACGCAGTATTTT	CAGEIAGGPDTQYF
TRBD2	TRBJ2-1	.	19	TRBV11-2	TGTGCCAGCAGCTTAGATTCTCTAGGCGGGACTAGAAGCTACAATGAGCAGTTCTTC	CASSLDSLGGTRSYNEQFF
TRBD1	TRBJ2-5	.	14	TRBV5-1	TGCGCCAGCAGTCTCGGACAGGCCCAAGAGACCCAGTACTTC	CASSLGQAQETQYF
.	TRBJ1-5	.	13	TRBV18	TGTGCCAGCTCACCTACTTTGGATCAGCCCCAGCATTTT	CASSPTLDQPQHF
TRBD1	TRBJ1-5	once	16	TRBV18	TGTGCCAGCTCACGACAGGGCTGTGTCTGCAATCAGCCCCAGCATTTT	CASSRQGCVCNQPQHF
TRBD1	TRBJ2-1	once	15	TRBV5-6	TGTGCCAGCATATTACAGGGGGATTCTAGCAATGAGCAGTTCTTC	CASILQGDSSNEQFF
TRBD2	TRBJ2-7	.	15	TRBV10-2	TGCGCCAGCAGAGATCGGACTAGCGTTTCCTACGAGCAGTACTTC	CASRDRTSVSYEQYF
.	TRBJ1-2	.	14	TRBV2	TGTGCCAGCAGTGAGGCAGGGGCTGACTATGGCTACACCTTC	CASSEAGADYGYTF
TRBD2	TRBJ2-1	.	15	TRBV5-1	TGCGCCAGCAGCTTGACTAGCGGGAGCTACAATGAGCAGTTCTTC	CASSLTSGSYNEQFF
.	TRBJ1-4	.	14	TRBV25-1	TGTGCCAGCAGTGATAGCAAAACTAATGAAAAACTGTTTTTT	CASSDSKTNEKLFF
.	TRBJ2-7	.	13	TRBV19	TGTGCCAGTAGGTCCAGGGGAACGGGCGAGCAGTACTTC	CASRSRGTGEQYF
.	TRBJ2-7	.	17	TRBV23-1	TGCGCCAGCAGTCAGGGGGGACCGGCCCGGCGGACCTACGAGCAGTACTTC	CASSQGGPARRTYEQYF
.	TRBJ1-1	.	11	TRBV6-6	TGTGCCAGCACCCAGGGCAGGGAAGCTTTCTTT	CASTQGREAFF
.	TRBJ1-1	.	16	TRBV30	TGTGCCTGGAGTGGTTTTTACGGGGGAATGGGCACTGAAGCTTTCTTT	CAWSGFYGGMGTEAFF
TRBD2	TRBJ2-7	.	16	TRBV18	TGTGCCAGCTCACCACTGGGTCCGGGACTAGCGGGAGAGGAGTACTTC	CASSPLGPGLAGEEYF
TRBD1	TRBJ1-2	.	14	TRBV30	TGTGCCTGGAGCGTCCGAGGGACAGGGGATGGCTACACCTTC	CAWSVRGTGDGYTF
.	TRBJ2-3	.	16	TRBV15	TGTGCCACCAGCAGAGATTGGGGACTCTATACAGATACGCAGTATTTT	CATSRDWGLYTDTQYF
.	TRBJ2-3	.	16	TRBV9	TGTGCCAGCAGCGTAGAGGGGATCCGGAGCACAGATACGCAGTATTTT	CASSVEGIRSTDTQYF
TRBD1	TRBJ2-5	.	14	TRBV6-5	TGTGCCACCCAACCCCCAGGGGGTCGAGAGACCCAGTACTTC	CATQPPGGRETQYF
TRBD1	TRBJ2-1	.	16	TRBV7-2	TGTGCCAGCAGCTTAGCGGGACAGCCCGAATACAATGAGCAGTTCTTC	CASSLAGQPEYNEQFF
TRBD1	TRBJ1-2	.	15	TRBV6-5	TGTGCCAGCAGTCCCCAGGGGGGTGATAACTATGGCTACACCTTC	CASSPQGGDNYGYTF